This T cell receptor beta chain was found in a study of CD8 T cells in Susac syndrome. CD8+ and CD4+ T cells from blood underwent TCR beta sequencing. The multiple sclerosis controls consisted of treatment-naive patients with relapsing-remitting disease, either stable or active. Negative isolation was used for CD8+ and CD4+ T cells, and FACS enrichment was applied to TEMRA cells. RNA totalling roughly 0.45 to 1 ug underwent reverse transcription with random hexamers. A multiplex approach, immunoSEQ multiplex PCR, amplified TCR beta CDR3 across 54 Vbeta and 13 Jbeta. TCRdb used MiXCR to reprocess the immunoSEQ multiplex PCR reads, holding one entry per CDR3 protein. The table shows hundreds of thousands of distinct CDR3 sequences, with around 85% occurring only once. Sequenced material: CD8+ T cells from PBMCs. The sequence derives from a human donor with multiple sclerosis.

The CDR3 spells CASSFHTGPDNEQFF. CDR3 in DNA: TGTGCCAGCAGTTTCCATACAGGGCCCGACAATGAGCAGTTCTTC. The V call is TRBV27, the J call TRBJ2-1; tentative D call: TRBD1 (6 bases). Germline CDR1 and CDR2: MNHEY and SMNVEV (reference sequence). The CDR3 extends over 15 amino acids. Trimming stripped 3 bases from V and 5 bases from J, with 14 bases between.